The sequence of this T cell receptor beta chain was determined in a study of cytomegalovirus exposure and HLA in healthy donors. For the study at large: Genotyping showed around 80% of 398 donors falling in the Caucasian-associated ancestry cluster. Overall study findings and caveats: Accurate HLA-A and HLA-B prediction from TCR beta sequences was reported for most subjects.

The PCR was carried out with 60 Vbeta primers and 13 Jbeta primers. The method was immunoSEQ multiplex PCR; TCRdb's version includes in-frame clones alone and lacks a portion of them. The table has more than 100,000 clones, 75% to 85% seen once. The CDR3 is 13 residues long. CDR1 is MNHNS and CDR2 is SASEGT in the germline V gene. The V gene end was trimmed by 4 bases and the J gene end by 12 bases; junction bases not matched to a gene: 8. This clone was found a few times. No antigen is known for it. Sequencing was carried out using PBMCs. This receptor was identified in a woman aged 18-30 years in good health and CMV-seropositive. The V call is TRBV6-1, the J call TRBJ2-1; 8 bases map to TRBD2. The CDR3: CASSAGAGGWQFF. CDR3 DNA: TGTGCCAGCAGTGCGGGGGCGGGGGGCTGGCAGTTCTTC.